A single sample gave rise to the 13 T cell receptor beta chains below, sequenced in a study of cytomegalovirus exposure and HLA in healthy donors. The PCR had 60 Vbeta and 13 Jbeta primers. Some clones are missing from TCRdb's copy, which holds only in-frame ones; the method was immunoSEQ multiplex PCR. This sample has 160,000 or so clones, with about four fifths found just once. The sequenced sample was PBMCs. The origin of the receptors is a woman aged 50 to 60 in good health and CMV-seronegative.

The CDR3 reads CASSPTGQTSQKLFF. In nucleotides, the CDR3 is TGTGCCAGCTCACCGACCGGACAGACCTCTCAAAAACTGTTTTTT. The chain couples TRBV18 to TRBJ1-4; TRBD1 might be the D (6 bases). Germline CDR1 is KGHSH and CDR2 is LQKENI. V lost 3 bases and J 9 bases, leaving 17 bases between the germline ends. This CDR3 is built from 15 residues.

The rearrangement joins TRBV19 to TRBJ1-5; D gene unclear. The CDR3 is made up of 12 amino acids. Looked up from germline, CDR1 is LNHDA and CDR2 is SQIVND (reference sequence). Trimming removed 5 bases from V and 9 bases from J, with 11 bases in between. Here the CDR3 reads CASSWASRPQHF. The CDR3 bases are TGTGCCAGTAGTTGGGCGTCCCGGCCCCAGCATTTT.

The chain recombines TRBV30 with TRBJ1-2; 7 nucleotides line up with TRBD1. CDR3 length: 14 amino acids. V shed 5 bases, J shed 0 bases, and the junction held 6 bases outside the gene matches. Germline lookup yields CDR1 GTSNPN and CDR2 SVGIG (reference sequence). The CDR3 DNA follows: TGTGCCTGGCACCCCGGGACAGCTAACTATGGCTACACCTTC. Its translation: CAWHPGTANYGYTF.

The chain joins TRBV29-1 to TRBJ2-7, with 11 bases identical to TRBD2. J was trimmed by 6 bases and V by 5 bases; bases with no gene match: 21. The length of the CDR3 is 18 residues. The germline gives CDR1 SQVTM, CDR2 ANQGSEA. The CDR3 loop reads CSVPPGLAAHIPDCEQYF. The CDR3 nucleotides are TGCAGCGTTCCACCGGGACTAGCGGCCCACATCCCCGATTGCGAGCAGTACTTC.

The rearrangement links TRBV7-9 to TRBJ1-1; 7 bases fit TRBD1. V gave up 6 bases and J gave up 8 bases; unmatched junction bases: 15. CDR3 length: 15 amino acids. The germline V gene encodes CDR1 SEHNR and CDR2 FQNEAQ (reference sequence). CDR3 sequence (DNA): TGTGCCAGCAGGCACACCGACAGGGATTATTTAGAAGCTTTCTTT. The encoded protein is CASRHTDRDYLEAFF.

V gene TRBV6-1 combines with J gene TRBJ2-7, with a possible D match to TRBD2 (5 bases). V lost 3 bases to trimming and J lost 0 bases, with 9 bases between them. CDR3 size: 14 residues. Per germline, CDR1 MNHNS and CDR2 SASEGT. CDR3 nucleotides: TGTGCCAGCAGTGATCTCAGCGGCTCCTACGAGCAGTACTTC. Protein: CASSDLSGSYEQYF.

This rearrangement joins TRBV30 to TRBJ2-1; 7 bases fit TRBD2. This CDR3 has 15 amino acids. Per germline, CDR1 GTSNPN and CDR2 SVGIG (reference sequence). The V segment lost 0 bases and the J segment 4 bases; nucleotides outside the gene matches: 6. As DNA, the CDR3 is TGTGCCTGGAGTGTAGCGTTAGCGGGTTACAATGAGCAGTTCTTC. Amino acids: CAWSVALAGYNEQFF.

The CDR3: CASSRTSGGVKDTQYF. CDR3 DNA sequence: TGTGCCAGCAGCAGGACTAGCGGGGGGGTAAAAGATACGCAGTATTTT. The genes are TRBV27 and TRBJ2-3; 15 nucleotides agree with TRBD2. Germline V lookup: CDR1 MNHEY, CDR2 SMNVEV (reference sequence). This CDR3 contains 16 residues. V shed 6 bases, J shed 5 bases, and the junction held 6 bases outside the gene matches.

This clone was counted a few times. V and J are TRBV23-1 and TRBJ2-7; D might be TRBD2 (5 bases). TRBV23-1 falls under the ORF class, with uncertain function. The CDR3 extends over 14 amino acids. V gave up 6 bases and J gave up 4 bases, with 16 bases separating them. In DNA form, the CDR3 reads TGCGCCAGCAGCCCTCGGGGTGCAAGGTACGAGCAGTACTTC. It specifies CASSPRGARYEQYF.

The chain combines TRBV4-1 with TRBJ1-1, with a tentative D call TRBD1 (6 bases). Between the trimmed V and J ends, which lost 3 bases and 0 bases, there was a span of 8 bases. The CDR3 consists of 14 residues. Germline V gene data show CDR1 as MGHRA and CDR2 as YSYEKL. CDR3 DNA sequence: TGCGCCAGCAGCCAGGGGGCCCTGAACACTGAAGCTTTCTTT. Its protein product is CASSQGALNTEAFF.

The chain uses TRBV4-3 and TRBJ1-4; D gene unclear. Germline V gene data show CDR1 as LGHNA and CDR2 as YSLEER. Trimming removed 2 bases at V and 13 bases at J, with 17 bases between. This CDR3 has 14 residues. The CDR3 reads CASSQFSEGEVLFF. In DNA, the CDR3 is TGCGCCAGCAGCCAATTTTCTGAGGGCGAGGTACTGTTTTTT.

The chain joins TRBV4-3 to TRBJ1-5; D gene unclear. This CDR3 comprises 15 residues. V lost 0 bases, J lost 2 bases, and 8 bases lay in between. Germline CDR1 is LGHNA and CDR2 is YSLEER. The CDR3 loop reads CASSQDYRGNQPQHF. The CDR3 region has the DNA TGCGCCAGCAGCCAAGATTATAGAGGCAATCAGCCCCAGCATTTT.

The chain is built from TRBV9 and TRBJ2-7, with 10 bases aligning to TRBD2. V lost 2 bases and J lost 4; bases outside the gene matches: 9. This CDR3 region has 16 residues. Germline V gene data show CDR1 as SGDLS and CDR2 as YYNGEE. DNA of the CDR3: TGTGCCAGCAGCGTCAACCTAGCGGGAGAGATTTACGAGCAGTACTTC. This encodes CASSVNLAGEIYEQYF.